The TCR beta chain described here comes from a study of T cell changes during pregnancy in multiple sclerosis. The table came from immunoSEQ multiplex PCR; TCRdb's copy has only in-frame clones and leaves some out. The table has under 95,000 clones, approximately 95% seen once. V was clipped by 3 bases and J by 1 base, with 13 bases between them. CDR1 and CDR2 from the germline V gene are SQVTM and ANQGSEA. The CDR3 covers 15 residues. The chain has TRBV29-1 and TRBJ2-1; a weak D match, TRBD1 (5 bases). This sequence was found in a female donor in good health, enrolled as a control in a pregnancy study. Sequenced material: peripheral blood, taken in the second trimester of pregnancy. Written as DNA, the CDR3 is TGCAGCGTTGACCCCGAAACAGGATCCTACAATGAGCAGTTCTTC. Its protein is CSVDPETGSYNEQFF.